Listed here is a single T cell receptor (beta chain). The source of the sample is a study of blood T cell repertoires in COVID-19. On the study more broadly: Acute and convalescent COVID-19 specimens originated in the United States, Italy and Spain.

The data were produced by immunoSEQ multiplex PCR, yet TCRdb's version contains in-frame clones alone and is incomplete. The profile shows over 45,000 clones, around 84% of them singletons. Germline V gene sequence: CDR1 SGHDT, CDR2 YYEEEE. Trimming cost V 5 bases and J 4 bases, with 13 bases left between them. This CDR3 spans 13 amino acids. This rearrangement joins TRBV5-6 to TRBJ2-7, with D perhaps TRBD1 (5 bases). This clonotype was sampled from a man aged 55 to 70 with acute or convalescent COVID-19. The material sequenced was peripheral blood. CDR3 nucleotides: TGTGCCAGCAGTTACGACAGATTATACGAGCAGTACTTC. Protein product: CASSYDRLYEQYF.